Each of the 5 T cell receptor beta chains below was sequenced from the same sample in a study of blood T cell repertoires in COVID-19. Data came from immunoSEQ multiplex PCR; TCRdb stores just in-frame clones and leaves some out. The data contain 150,000 to 200,000 clones, roughly 86% of them seen just once; the ten biggest clones take up about 2.7%. The sequenced sample was peripheral blood. All receptors come from a man aged 35 to 55 with active or convalescent COVID-19.

This clone was seen only once. A junction end diverges from the germline sequence, so it may reflect a read error. This sequence joins TRBV30 and TRBJ1-6; D uncertain. This CDR3 has 16 residues. Germline assignment: CDR1 GTSNPN and CDR2 SVGIG (reference sequence). The CDR3 nucleotides are TGTGCCTGGAGTTCTTCACCTTACGAGTATAGTTCACCCCTCCACTTT. Its translation: CAWSSSPYEYSSPLHF.

This sequence joins TRBV30 and TRBJ1-4; D is uncertain. The CDR3 sequence is 13 residues long. V lost 8 bases, J lost 0 bases, and 10 bases lay in between. Looked up from germline, CDR1 is GTSNPN and CDR2 is SVGIG (reference sequence). CDR3 DNA: TGTGCCGGCCGGAGCACAACTAATGAAAAACTGTTTTTT. Its translation: CAGRSTTNEKLFF.

This clone was seen a handful of times. The chain employs TRBV5-4 and TRBJ2-7, with 15 bases that match TRBD2. V lost 4 bases to trimming and J lost 2 bases; unmatched junction nucleotides: 4. Germline V gene sequence: CDR1 SGHNT, CDR2 YYREEE (reference sequence). The CDR3 has 16 amino acids. The CDR3, as DNA: TGTGCCAGCAGCCTGGGGACTAGCGGGGGGACCTACGAGCAGTACTTC. It translates to CASSLGTSGGTYEQYF. The full variable domain, its missing parts supplied by reference TRBV5-4 and TRBJ2-7, is ETGVTQSPTHLIKTRGQQVTLRCSSQSGHNTVSWYQQALGQGPQFIFQYYREEENGRGNFPPRFSGLQFPNYSSELNVNALELDDSALYLCASSLGTSGGTYEQYFGPGTRLTVT.

This sequence joins TRBV30 and TRBJ2-7, with no clear D. This CDR3 comprises 11 residues. V was trimmed by 1 base and J by 4 bases, leaving 5 bases between them. CDR1 GTSNPN and CDR2 SVGIG come from the germline V gene (reference sequence). CDR3 amino acids: CAWSATYEQYF. The CDR3, as DNA: TGTGCCTGGAGTGCCACTTACGAGCAGTACTTC.

This clone was seen once. CDR3: CASRGQLNQPQHF. As DNA, the CDR3 is TGTGCCAGCAGGGGACAGCTCAATCAGCCCCAGCATTTT. V usage is TRBV28 and J usage is TRBJ1-5; 7 bases fit TRBD1. V gave up 6 bases and J gave up 3 bases; unmatched junction bases: 2. The CDR3 covers 13 residues. Germline loops: CDR1 MDHEN, CDR2 SYDVKM.